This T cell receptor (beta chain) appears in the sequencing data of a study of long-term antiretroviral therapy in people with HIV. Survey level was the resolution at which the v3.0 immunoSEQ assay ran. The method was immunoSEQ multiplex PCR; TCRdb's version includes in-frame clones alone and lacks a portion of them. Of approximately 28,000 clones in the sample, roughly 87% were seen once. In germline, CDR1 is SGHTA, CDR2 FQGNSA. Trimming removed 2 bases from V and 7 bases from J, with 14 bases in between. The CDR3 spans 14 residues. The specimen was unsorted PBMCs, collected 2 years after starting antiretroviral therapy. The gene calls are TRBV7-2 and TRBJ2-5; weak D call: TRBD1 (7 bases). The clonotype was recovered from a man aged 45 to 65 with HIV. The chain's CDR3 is CASSLLDREVTQYF. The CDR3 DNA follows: TGTGCCAGCAGCTTACTCGACAGGGAGGTGACCCAGTACTTC.